This TCR beta chain was obtained from a study of response to subunit inactivated influenza vaccine. CDR1 and CDR2 (germline): LGHDT, YNNKEL (reference sequence). The junction had 7 bases not matched to a gene; V was cut back by 5 bases and J by 0 bases. This CDR3 spans 17 amino acids. TCRdb reprocessed the RT-PCR reads with MiXCR, giving one entry per CDR3 protein. The repertoire includes 500,000 to 600,000 distinct CDR3 sequences, 11% of them detected once, and 9.5% to 11% sits in the top ten. This same sample was also part of a study on T cells expressing NK-cell markers. That work contributes: The authors generated TCR beta cDNA through 5'RACE template switching with UMIs. Seven sequenced donors out of eight were HCMV-seropositive, one seronegative. More than 5 donors showed dominant NKG2C+ clonotypes comprising about 1.0-8% of their CD8+ T cells. For four donors, these clonotypes were likewise the leading ones in the CD3+CD56-NKG2C+ fraction. The study left the HCMV specificity of expanded NKG2C+ T cell clones unresolved.

The sample was PBMCs from blood, taken on the day of vaccination. The chain couples TRBV3-1 to TRBJ2-3; TRBD2 aligns across 11 bases. The source is a man in his fifties who received an inactivated influenza vaccine. CDR3 protein: CASSFRRLAGSTDTQYF. The CDR3 DNA reads TGTGCCAGCAGCTTTCGAAGACTAGCGGGGAGCACAGATACGCAGTATTTT.